The 18 T cell receptor beta chains reported below all come from one sample, sequenced in a study of blood T cell repertoires in COVID-19 (dated by TCRdb to 2018 to 2021). The library was built by means of the immunoSEQ multiplex PCR assay. Sourced from immuneACCESS, this table was stored by TCRdb with only in-frame sequences that have V and J called. A share of the clones is absent; for the studies checked, an unresolved V gene accounts for under half, and the remainder has no known explanation. The sample data list 60,000 to 70,000 clones, and 65% to 90% of these were observed just once. Of the sample, approximately 1.5% falls within the top ten clones. The specimen was peripheral blood. The receptors shown here come from a woman aged 60-75 years with acute or convalescent COVID-19.

This clone was seen just once. This CDR3 is CASSLTGGTNTGELFF. The CDR3 DNA reads TGTGCCAGCAGTCTGACAGGGGGCACGAACACCGGGGAGCTGTTTTTT. The chain is built from TRBV28 and TRBJ2-2; 10 nucleotides line up with TRBD1. The germline gives CDR1 MDHEN, CDR2 SYDVKM. With V trimmed by 5 bases and J by 0 bases, 3 bases remained unmatched. The CDR3 covers 16 residues.

This rearrangement joins TRBV18 to TRBJ1-4; TRBD1 might be the D (6 bases). V lost 3 bases and J lost 5, with 13 bases in between. CDR3 length: 15 amino acids. Germline V gene sequence: CDR1 KGHSH, CDR2 LQKENI. This chain's CDR3 is CASSPGGQRNEKLFF. In nucleotides, the CDR3 is TGTGCCAGCTCACCCGGCGGACAGAGAAATGAAAAACTGTTTTTT.

CDR3 DNA: TGTGCCAGCAGTTTACGAACAACGAGGGGGACGGAAGCTTTCTTT. This encodes CASSLRTTRGTEAFF. The gene calls are TRBV6-5 and TRBJ1-1, with a tentative D call TRBD1 (6 bases). V shed 4 bases and J shed 8 bases, with 20 bases lying between them. The germline V gene encodes CDR1 MNHEY and CDR2 SVGAGI. The CDR3 length is 15 residues.

CDR3 coding DNA: TGTGCCACCAGTGATAAAACAGGGTCCCGGACAGATACGCAGTATTTT. It is translated as CATSDKTGSRTDTQYF. The chain links TRBV24-1 to TRBJ2-3; maybe TRBD1 (6 bases). V was pared by 3 bases and J by 3 bases, with 15 bases between. CDR1 KGHDR and CDR2 SFDVKD come from the germline V gene. The CDR3 contains 16 residues.

The genes are TRBV28 and TRBJ1-4; no definite D call. There are 14 residues in the CDR3. Trimming left V 7 bases short and J 3 bases short, with 12 bases between. Germline-derived CDR1 and CDR2 are MDHEN and SYDVKM. This CDR3 is CASTLGGPNEKLFF. As DNA, the CDR3 is TGTGCCAGCACTTTGGGAGGGCCTAATGAAAAACTGTTTTTT. Based on the CDR3 plus reference TRBV28 and TRBJ1-4, the full variable domain is DVKVTQSSRYLVKRTGEKVFLECVQDMDHENMFWYRQDPGLGLRLIYFSYDVKMKEKGDIPEGYSVSREKKERFSLILESASTNQTSMYLCASTLGGPNEKLFFGSGTQLSVL.

This sequence joins TRBV21-1 and TRBJ2-2; the listed D gene, TRBD2, was not tested against the DNA. TRBV21-1 is recorded as a pseudogene. CDR3 length: 12 residues. The CDR3 DNA is TGTGCCATTGCGGGGATTATCGGGGAGCTGTTTTTT. Its protein is CAIAGIIGELFF.

The J gene is TRBJ2-1, the V gene TRBV9; maybe TRBD2 (6 bases). The germline V and J ends were trimmed by 0 bases and 3 bases, with 13 bases remaining between them. The CDR3 runs 16 residues. In germline, CDR1 is SGDLS, CDR2 YYNGEE. The CDR3 DNA is TGTGCCAGCAGCGTAGGCTGGCGGGAAAACTACAATGAGCAGTTCTTC. This gives the protein CASSVGWRENYNEQFF.

This chain uses TRBV15 with TRBJ2-2; a possible D gene is TRBD2 (5 bases). CDR3 size: 13 residues. CDR1 is LNHNV and CDR2 is YYDKDF in the germline V gene (reference sequence). The ends were cut back, 1 base at V and 6 bases at J, with 6 bases in the middle. The CDR3 sequence: CATSRGESGELFF. The CDR3 DNA is TGTGCCACCAGCAGAGGGGAGTCCGGGGAGCTGTTTTTT.

V gene TRBV3-1 (or the pseudogene TRBV3-2) combines with J gene TRBJ2-1, with a possible D match to TRBD2 (5 bases). Per the germline V gene, CDR1 is LGHDT and CDR2 is YNNKEL (reference sequence). The germline V and J ends were trimmed by 0 bases and 7 bases, with 10 bases remaining between them. There are 14 residues in the CDR3. The CDR3 here is CASSQDVGGNEQFF. In DNA, the CDR3 is TGTGCCAGCAGCCAAGATGTAGGAGGTAATGAGCAGTTCTTC.

The V and J genes are TRBV25-1 and TRBJ1-2, with D perhaps TRBD1 (6 bases). Germline V lookup: CDR1 MGHDK, CDR2 SYGVNS. The CDR3 length is 16 residues. The germline V and J ends were trimmed by 4 bases and 7 bases, with 22 bases remaining between them. Here the CDR3 DNA reads TGTGCCAGCAGTGCCACCCGAACCTGGGGGCTCGGTGGCTACACCTTC. Translating it yields CASSATRTWGLGGYTF.

The rearrangement uses TRBV18 and TRBJ2-1; TRBD2 aligns across 7 bases. The CDR3 extends over 14 amino acids. V trimming: 5 bases; J trimming: 5 bases; junction bases outside the gene matches: 6. Germline CDR1 KGHSH, CDR2 LQKENI. This chain's CDR3 is CASSRTRIDNEQFF. The DNA for the CDR3 is TGTGCCAGCTCAAGGACTAGGATTGACAATGAGCAGTTCTTC.

The gene calls are TRBV2 and TRBJ2-2, with 8 nucleotides matching TRBD2. This CDR3 is 16 amino acids long. V trimming: 6 bases; J trimming: 2 bases; junction bases outside the gene matches: 8. Germline V gene data show CDR1 as SNHLY and CDR2 as FYNNEI. The DNA of the CDR3 is TGTGCCAGCAGCCAGGGACTAGTTGGAAACACCGGGGAGCTGTTTTTT. It encodes CASSQGLVGNTGELFF.

This CDR3 reads CASITYRGFRSSNYGYTF. The CDR3 DNA reads TGTGCCAGCATTACTTACAGGGGTTTCCGCTCTTCTAACTATGGCTACACCTTC. The V gene is TRBV28, the J gene TRBJ1-2, with 7 bases fitting TRBD1. The CDR3 length is 18 residues. Germline V gene sequence: CDR1 MDHEN, CDR2 SYDVKM. J lost 0 bases, V lost 7 bases, and 17 bases had no gene match.

The CDR3 protein is CASSPLAENQPQHF. CDR3 coding DNA: TGTGCCAGCTCACCACTGGCAGAAAATCAGCCCCAGCATTTT. The V gene is TRBV18, the J gene TRBJ1-5; D uncertain. The CDR3 runs to 14 residues. The V end was cut by 1 base, the J end by 4 bases, with 8 bases between. Germline V CDR1 and CDR2: KGHSH, LQKENI.

V gene TRBV9 combines with J gene TRBJ1-3, with unresolved D. The CDR3 is 14 amino acids. V was shortened by 0 bases and J by 2 bases, with 6 bases between the two germline ends. CDR1 is SGDLS and CDR2 is YYNGEE in the germline V gene. Written as DNA, the CDR3 is TGTGCCAGCAGCGTAGCCGGAGCTGGAAACACCATATATTTT. Residues: CASSVAGAGNTIYF.

This rearrangement joins TRBV6-5 to TRBJ1-4, with 7 bases fitting TRBD1. CDR1 and CDR2 (germline): MNHEY, SVGAGI. J gave up 7 bases and V 6 bases, and 8 bases lay outside the gene matches. The CDR3 spans 14 residues. DNA of the CDR3: TGTGCCAGCAGGCAACAGGGGAAACGTGAAAAACTGTTTTTT. Its protein product is CASRQQGKREKLFF.

This clone appeared once. The rearrangement uses TRBV5-5 and TRBJ1-5; no reliable D call. The CDR3 contains 15 residues. Trimming shortened V by 0 bases and J by 4 bases, and 11 bases separated the two germline ends. Germline V gives CDR1 SGHKS, CDR2 YYEKEE (reference sequence). The CDR3 here is CASSLAIGGNQPQHF. CDR3 nucleotides: TGTGCCAGCAGCTTGGCCATTGGAGGGAATCAGCCCCAGCATTTT.

The chain links TRBV5-8 to TRBJ1-2; 9 bases map to TRBD1. Germline CDR1 is SGHTS and CDR2 is YDEGEE. The CDR3 totals 14 residues. The CDR3 nucleotides read TGTGCTCGCGAACCCCCCACAGGGGGCAACGGCTACACCTTC. Translating gives CAREPPTGGNGYTF. The whole variable domain, filled in from reference TRBV5-8 and TRBJ1-2, reads EAGVTQSPTHLIKTRGQQATLRCSPISGHTSVYWYQQALGLGLQFLLWYDEGEERNRGNFPPRFSGRQFPNYSSELNVNALELEDSALYLCAREPPTGGNGYTFGSGTRLTVV.